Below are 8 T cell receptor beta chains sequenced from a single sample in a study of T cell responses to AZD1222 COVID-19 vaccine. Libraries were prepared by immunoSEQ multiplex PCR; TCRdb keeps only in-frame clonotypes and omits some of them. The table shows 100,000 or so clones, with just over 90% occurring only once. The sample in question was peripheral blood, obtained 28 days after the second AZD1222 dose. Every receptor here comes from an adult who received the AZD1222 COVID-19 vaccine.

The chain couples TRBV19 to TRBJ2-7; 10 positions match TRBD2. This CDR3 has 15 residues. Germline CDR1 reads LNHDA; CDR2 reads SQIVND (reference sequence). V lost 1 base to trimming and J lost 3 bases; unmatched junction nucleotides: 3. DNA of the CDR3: TGTGCCAGTAGTATAGGGACTAGCGGCCACTACGAGCAGTACTTC. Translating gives CASSIGTSGHYEQYF. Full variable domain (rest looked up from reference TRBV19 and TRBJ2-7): DGGITQSPKYLFRKEGQNVTLSCEQNLNHDAMYWYRQDPGQGLRLIYYSQIVNDFQKGDIAEGYSVSREKKESFPLTVTSAQKNPTAFYLCASSIGTSGHYEQYFGPGTRLTVT.

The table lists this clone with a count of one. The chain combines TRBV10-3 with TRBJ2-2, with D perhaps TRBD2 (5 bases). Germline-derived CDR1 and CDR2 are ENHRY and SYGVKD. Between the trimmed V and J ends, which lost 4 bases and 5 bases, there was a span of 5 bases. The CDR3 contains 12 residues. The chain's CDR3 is CAISAGTGELFF. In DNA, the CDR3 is TGTGCCATCAGTGCGGGGACCGGGGAGCTGTTTTTT.

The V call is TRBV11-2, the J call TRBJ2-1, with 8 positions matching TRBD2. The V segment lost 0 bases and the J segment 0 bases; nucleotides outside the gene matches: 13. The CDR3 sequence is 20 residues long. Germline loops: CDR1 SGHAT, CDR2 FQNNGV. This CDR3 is CASSLDIGVAGMSSYNEQFF. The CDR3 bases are TGTGCCAGCAGCTTAGATATCGGGGTAGCGGGGATGAGCTCCTACAATGAGCAGTTCTTC.

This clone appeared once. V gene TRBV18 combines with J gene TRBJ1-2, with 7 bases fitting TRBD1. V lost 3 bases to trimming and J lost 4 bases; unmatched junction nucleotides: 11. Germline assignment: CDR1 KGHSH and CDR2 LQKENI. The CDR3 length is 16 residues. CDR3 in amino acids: CASSPSGTDLFYGYTF. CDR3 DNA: TGTGCCAGCTCACCGTCCGGGACAGACCTCTTCTATGGCTACACCTTC.

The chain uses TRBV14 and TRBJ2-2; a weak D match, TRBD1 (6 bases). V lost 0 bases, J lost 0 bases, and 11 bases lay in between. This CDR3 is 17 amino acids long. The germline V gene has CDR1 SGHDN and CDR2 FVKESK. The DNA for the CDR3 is TGTGCCAGCAGCCAAGAAATATGGACAGCGAACACCGGGGAGCTGTTTTTT. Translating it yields CASSQEIWTANTGELFF. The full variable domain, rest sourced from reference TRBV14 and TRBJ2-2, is EAGVTQFPSHSVIEKGQTVTLRCDPISGHDNLYWYRRVMGKEIKFLLHFVKESKQDESGMPNNRFLAERTGGTYSTLKVQPAELEDSGVYFCASSQEIWTANTGELFFGEGSRLTVL.

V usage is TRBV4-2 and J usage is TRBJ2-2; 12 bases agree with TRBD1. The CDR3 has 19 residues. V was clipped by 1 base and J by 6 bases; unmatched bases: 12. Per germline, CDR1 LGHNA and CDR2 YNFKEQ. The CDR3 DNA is TGTGCCAGCAGCCAAGTGGGAGGGGCCGGGACAGGGGGCGCCGGGGAGCTGTTTTTT. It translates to CASSQVGGAGTGGAGELFF.

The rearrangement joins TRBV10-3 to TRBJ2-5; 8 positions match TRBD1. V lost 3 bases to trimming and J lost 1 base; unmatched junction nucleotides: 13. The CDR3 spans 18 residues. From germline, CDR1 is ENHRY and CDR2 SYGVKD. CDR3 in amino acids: CAISDHERTGTSQETQYF. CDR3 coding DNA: TGTGCCATCAGTGACCACGAAAGGACAGGGACCAGCCAAGAGACCCAGTACTTC.

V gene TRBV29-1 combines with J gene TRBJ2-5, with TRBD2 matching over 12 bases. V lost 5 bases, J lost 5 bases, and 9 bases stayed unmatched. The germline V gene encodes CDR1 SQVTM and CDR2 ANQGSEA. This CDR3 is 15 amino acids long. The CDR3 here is CSVNGASGGAETQYF. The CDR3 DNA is TGCAGCGTTAACGGGGCTAGCGGGGGGGCGGAGACCCAGTACTTC.